These 16 T cell receptor beta chains were all obtained from the same sample, sequenced in a study of blood T cells in healthy people across ages. Using a J-beta primer mix together with a sample-barcoded 5' primer, a second PCR was run for roughly 7 to 12 cycles. TCRdb analysed the 5' RACE reads with MiXCR anew, one entry per CDR3 protein. This sample has about 1.5 million distinct CDR3 sequences, with about 42% found just once. Material: blood. The receptors come from a woman between 18 and 30 years old in good health.

The chain carries TRBV4-3 and TRBJ1-2; possibly TRBD1 for D (5 bases). Trimming shortened V by 3 bases and J by 2 bases, and 16 bases separated the two germline ends. Germline-derived CDR1 and CDR2 are LGHNA and YSLEER. The CDR3 has 16 residues. Here the CDR3 DNA reads TGCGCCAGCAGCCATAACATGAGGGGTTCCAACTATGGCTACACCTTC. Protein product: CASSHNMRGSNYGYTF.

V is TRBV7-8 and J is TRBJ2-1, with 8 bases lining up with TRBD2. The germline V gene has CDR1 SGHVS and CDR2 FQNEAQ. This CDR3 region has 15 residues. The V gene end was trimmed by 0 bases and the J gene end by 4 bases; junction bases not matched to a gene: 2. This chain's CDR3 is CASSLASSGYNEQFF. The CDR3, as DNA: TGTGCCAGCAGCTTAGCGTCTAGCGGGTACAATGAGCAGTTCTTC.

J is TRBJ2-7 and V is TRBV20-1; 11 bases are shared with TRBD2. Germline trimming cut 5 bases from V and 0 bases from J; bases unmatched to any gene: 12. This CDR3 spans 17 amino acids. Germline-derived CDR1 and CDR2 are DFQATT and SNEGSKA (reference sequence). The CDR3 reads CSAPRLAGYESSYEQYF. The CDR3 DNA sequence: TGCAGTGCTCCCCGACTAGCGGGATACGAGAGCTCCTACGAGCAGTACTTC.

The chain has TRBV3-1 and TRBJ2-1, with a tentative D call TRBD2 (5 bases). Germline lookup yields CDR1 LGHDT and CDR2 YNNKEL (reference sequence). CDR3 length: 16 amino acids. The germline V and J ends were trimmed by 4 bases and 1 base, with 14 bases remaining between them. CDR3 sequence reads: CASSLQPSPSYNEQFF. The CDR3 DNA reads TGTGCCAGCAGCCTCCAACCTAGCCCGTCCTACAATGAGCAGTTCTTC.

V gene TRBV6-6 combines with J gene TRBJ1-2; no firm D call. Germline CDR1 MNHNY, CDR2 SVGAGI (reference sequence). This CDR3 has 13 residues. V was pared by 6 bases and J by 5 bases, with 13 bases between. CDR3 residues: CASREGDPYGYTF. CDR3 bases: TGTGCCAGCAGGGAAGGCGATCCATATGGCTACACCTTC.

The rearrangement uses TRBV20-1 and TRBJ1-1; the D gene is possibly TRBD1 (6 bases). There are 10 residues in the CDR3. Trimming removed 0 bases from V and 11 bases from J, with 7 bases in between. Germline CDR1 and CDR2: DFQATT and SNEGSKA (reference sequence). For the CDR3, the DNA is TGCAGTGCTAGAGAGGGGGCCGCTTTCTTT. Amino acids: CSAREGAAFF.

This clonotype was seen only a few times. The rearrangement links TRBV10-3 to TRBJ2-7; TRBD1 matches at 7 bases. CDR3 length: 13 residues. The V gene end was trimmed by 5 bases and the J gene end by 5 bases; junction bases not matched to a gene: 6. Germline assignment: CDR1 ENHRY and CDR2 SYGVKD. As DNA, the CDR3 is TGTGCCATCAGTCCTCCAGACAGGGACGAGCAGTACTTC. As protein: CAISPPDRDEQYF.

The chain has TRBV5-1 and TRBJ1-1; D is unresolved. The germline V gene has CDR1 SGHRS and CDR2 YFSETQ. CDR3 size: 12 residues. The germline V and J ends were trimmed by 1 base and 7 bases, with 8 bases remaining between them. This chain's CDR3 is CASSLNSGEAFF. In DNA, the CDR3 is TGCGCCAGCAGCTTGAATTCAGGTGAAGCTTTCTTT.

J is TRBJ2-5 and V is TRBV20-1; TRBD1 agrees at 9 bases. Germline CDR1 reads DFQATT; CDR2 reads SNEGSKA (reference sequence). With V trimmed by 3 bases and J by 5 bases, 10 bases remained unmatched. The CDR3 has 15 residues. The CDR3 here is CSARSLGQGVETQYF. The CDR3 bases are TGCAGTGCTAGGTCATTGGGACAGGGTGTCGAGACCCAGTACTTC.

This chain uses TRBV28 with TRBJ1-1; 7 nucleotides agree with TRBD1. V lost 7 bases and J lost 6; bases outside the gene matches: 17. The CDR3 length is 16 residues. In germline, CDR1 is MDHEN, CDR2 SYDVKM. The CDR3 DNA reads as TGTGCCAGCATGCCAGGCGGCCCACAGGGGTATTCTGAAGCTTTCTTT. Translating gives CASMPGGPQGYSEAFF.

The chain is built from TRBV6-5 and TRBJ1-2; no reliable D call. In germline, CDR1 is MNHEY, CDR2 SVGAGI. V gave up 4 bases and J gave up 8 bases, with 11 bases separating them. The CDR3 consists of 12 residues. CDR3 in amino acids: CASSWGIGGYTF. The CDR3 DNA follows: TGTGCCAGCAGTTGGGGTATTGGGGGCTACACCTTC.

As regards this clonotype: Given a much more abundant clone one base away, this may be a read error. DNA of the CDR3: TGTGCCAGCAGTCAGACAGGGCTCTCCTACGAGCAGTACTTC. Translation gives CASSQTGLSYEQYF. V is TRBV27 and J is TRBJ2-7; 7 bases are a match to TRBD1. The CDR3 is made up of 14 amino acids. Germline lookup yields CDR1 MNHEY and CDR2 SMNVEV (reference sequence). V lost 5 bases, J lost 0 bases, and 4 bases stayed unmatched.

This clonotype was counted between two and nine times. The CDR3 protein is CASLGRAAKNIQYF. The CDR3 DNA sequence: TGTGCCAGCCTAGGTCGGGCAGCCAAAAACATTCAGTACTTC. The gene calls are TRBV2 and TRBJ2-4; D remains ambiguous. Per germline, CDR1 SNHLY and CDR2 FYNNEI. This CDR3 has 14 residues. Trimming removed 8 bases at V and 0 bases at J, with 11 bases between.

This clonotype came up a few times. CDR3 in DNA: TGCGCCAGCAGCTATGGACCGGGACAGAACTATGGCTACACCTTC. Translated, it gives CASSYGPGQNYGYTF. The V call is TRBV5-1, the J call TRBJ1-2; 7 nucleotides agree with TRBD1. The germline CDR1 and CDR2 sequences are SGHRS and YFSETQ. With V trimmed by 3 bases and J by 2 bases, 7 bases remained unmatched. The CDR3 has 15 residues.

This clonotype was observed a handful of times. An end of the junction differs from the germline gene, which may be a read error. The chain recombines TRBV20-1 with TRBJ2-1, with TRBD2 as a possible D gene (6 bases). CDR3 length equals 13 residues. The V gene's germline CDR1 is DFQATT and CDR2 SNEGSKA (reference sequence). The CDR3 DNA reads TGCAGTGCAAGACTAGTATCCTTCAATGAGCAGTTCTTC. Residues: CSARLVSFNEQFF.

The chain uses TRBV20-1 and TRBJ2-1, with D perhaps matching TRBD1 or TRBD2 (6 bases each). There are 14 residues in the CDR3. The V gene's germline CDR1 is DFQATT and CDR2 SNEGSKA (reference sequence). Between the trimmed V and J ends, which lost 4 bases and 3 bases, there was a span of 13 bases. The CDR3 DNA reads TGCAGTGCTAAACAGGGCGGGGTCTACAATGAGCAGTTCTTC. It encodes CSAKQGGVYNEQFF.